Shown below are 21 T cell receptor beta chains from a single sample sequenced in a study of response to subunit inactivated influenza vaccine. TCRdb re-called the RT-PCR reads through MiXCR, storing one row per CDR3 protein. This table has approximately 300,000 distinct CDR3 sequences, 22% appearing once. The specimen comprised PBMCs from blood, sampled about 20 months after vaccination. Every receptor here comes from a man aged 50 to 69 who received an inactivated influenza vaccine.

The chain recombines TRBV10-3 with TRBJ1-1; D call uncertain. This CDR3 is 15 amino acids long. Deletions cut 4 bases from V and 0 bases from J, with 12 bases between. Per germline, CDR1 ENHRY and CDR2 SYGVKD. The CDR3 sequence: CAISGTGYVNTEAFF. CDR3 DNA sequence: TGTGCCATCAGTGGGACGGGGTACGTGAACACTGAAGCTTTCTTT.

This clonotype came up a few times. The chain recombines TRBV29-1 with TRBJ1-5; TRBD1 aligns across 7 bases. CDR1 SQVTM and CDR2 ANQGSEA come from the germline V gene. The length of the CDR3 is 13 residues. V was pared by 4 bases and J by 3 bases, with 3 bases of the junction left unmatched. CDR3 DNA sequence: TGCAGCGTTGGACAGGGAATCAATCAGCCCCAGCATTTT. Protein: CSVGQGINQPQHF.

The chain couples TRBV5-1 to TRBJ2-5; perhaps TRBD2 as D (6 bases). The CDR3 has 14 residues. Trimming removed 2 bases from V and 5 bases from J, with 13 bases in between. Germline values: CDR1 SGHRS, CDR2 YFSETQ. The CDR3 sequence: CASSLQRGGETQYF. The CDR3 bases are TGCGCCAGCAGCTTACAGCGAGGAGGGGAGACCCAGTACTTC.

This clonotype appeared a few times. The chain employs TRBV7-9 and TRBJ1-4; no clear D. V was cut by 5 bases and J by 8 bases, with 9 bases left in between. The CDR3 runs 12 residues. Germline CDR1 SEHNR, CDR2 FQNEAQ (reference sequence). CDR3 sequence reads: CASSRGSEKLFF. Here the CDR3 DNA reads TGTGCCAGCAGCCGAGGTTCGGAAAAACTGTTTTTT.

The gene calls are TRBV5-6 and TRBJ2-3, with a possible D match to TRBD1 (5 bases). Per germline, CDR1 SGHDT and CDR2 YYEEEE. The CDR3 consists of 13 residues. V dropped 4 bases and J dropped 4 bases, with 10 bases sitting between them. Written as DNA, the CDR3 is TGTGCCAGCAGCGCTAGGGGTGCAGATACGCAGTATTTT. Protein product: CASSARGADTQYF.

The rearrangement joins TRBV28 to TRBJ1-2, with D unclear. CDR3 length: 14 amino acids. V gave up 6 bases and J gave up 0 bases, with 11 bases separating them. Germline CDR1 is MDHEN and CDR2 is SYDVKM. The CDR3 DNA reads as TGTGCCAGCAGCCAAGACGTTGCTAACTATGGCTACACCTTC. It translates to CASSQDVANYGYTF.

This clonotype was observed a handful of times. This chain links TRBV2 with TRBJ1-5; possible D gene TRBD1, 5 bases. V was clipped by 6 bases and J by 0 bases, with 9 bases between them. This CDR3 is built from 14 residues. Germline CDR1 reads SNHLY; CDR2 reads FYNNEI. CDR3 nucleotides: TGTGCCAGCAGGTCAGGGTCTAGCAATCAGCCCCAGCATTTT. This sequence encodes CASRSGSSNQPQHF.

The genes are TRBV6-5 and TRBJ2-5, with TRBD1 matching 7 bases. Germline lookup yields CDR1 MNHEY and CDR2 SVGAGI. V shed 4 bases and J 4 bases; nucleotides not matched to a gene: 6. The CDR3 totals 14 residues. The CDR3, as DNA: TGTGCCAGCAGTTTGCCGACAGGGAGAGAGACCCAGTACTTC. Its translation: CASSLPTGRETQYF.

The CDR3 sequence is CASGRARGGYTF. In DNA, the CDR3 is TGTGCCAGCGGACGGGCGAGGGGTGGCTACACCTTC. This chain links TRBV6-5 with TRBJ1-2, with D perhaps matching TRBD1 (5 bases). V was shortened by 8 bases and J by 7 bases, with 14 bases between the two germline ends. The CDR3 loop spans 12 amino acids. CDR1 and CDR2 (germline): MNHEY, SVGAGI.

This clonotype showed up just a few times. The J gene is TRBJ2-1, the V gene TRBV11-2, with D unresolved. The CDR3 has 11 amino acids. Per germline, CDR1 SGHAT and CDR2 FQNNGV. V was cut by 1 base and J by 10 bases, with 5 bases left in between. The CDR3 DNA sequence: TGTGCCAGCAGCTTAGCATGGGAGCAGTTCTTC. It translates to CASSLAWEQFF.

The table lists this clonotype with a count of one. The chain carries TRBV7-9 and TRBJ2-7; 8 bases are shared with TRBD2. There are 15 residues in the CDR3. Trimming removed 0 bases from V and 7 bases from J; junction bases left unmatched: 8. Germline V gene sequence: CDR1 SEHNR, CDR2 FQNEAQ (reference sequence). The CDR3, as DNA: TGTGCCAGCAGCTTAGCTTCGAGCGGGAGTGGTGAGCAGTACTTC. Translating gives CASSLASSGSGEQYF.

This clonotype was found a few times. V and J are TRBV4-1 and TRBJ1-4; 9 nucleotides align to TRBD1. V lost 6 bases, J lost 8 bases, and 10 bases stayed unmatched. The CDR3 extends over 15 amino acids. Germline V CDR1 and CDR2: MGHRA, YSYEKL. The CDR3 spells CASSQEQGAGEKLFF. CDR3 DNA sequence: TGCGCCAGCAGTCAGGAACAGGGGGCGGGGGAAAAACTGTTTTTT.

The J gene is TRBJ1-2, the V gene TRBV7-9; no firm D call. This CDR3 spans 13 amino acids. Trimming took off 5 bases at V and 0 bases at J, with 7 bases between the two ends. The germline gives CDR1 SEHNR, CDR2 FQNEAQ (reference sequence). CDR3 coding DNA: TGTGCCAGCAGCCCTGATCCTAACTATGGCTACACCTTC. Encoded protein: CASSPDPNYGYTF.

The chain uses TRBV12-3 or TRBV12-4 and TRBJ2-7; D is uncertain. V lost 5 bases, J lost 5 bases, and 7 bases lay in between. This CDR3 spans 11 amino acids. CDR3 DNA sequence: TGTGCCAGCAGTGGGATGGACGAGCAGTACTTC. This translates into CASSGMDEQYF.

This clonotype was counted between two and nine times. The chain uses TRBV20-1 and TRBJ2-1, with D maybe TRBD1 (6 bases). The germline gives CDR1 DFQATT, CDR2 SNEGSKA (reference sequence). V was shortened by 3 bases and J by 3 bases, with 15 bases between the two germline ends. This CDR3 is 15 amino acids long. In DNA, the CDR3 is TGCAGTGCTAGTTCCTCTAGCAGGGGCTACAATGAGCAGTTCTTC. Amino acid sequence: CSASSSSRGYNEQFF.

The genes are TRBV10-3 and TRBJ1-5, with D possibly TRBD1 on 5 matching bases. Trimming stripped 2 bases from V and 4 bases from J, with 9 bases between. The CDR3 extends over 14 amino acids. Germline V gene data show CDR1 as ENHRY and CDR2 as SYGVKD. CDR3 sequence (DNA): TGTGCCATCAGTGAGGGGGCGAGGAATCAGCCCCAGCATTTT. Translated, it gives CAISEGARNQPQHF.

This chain connects TRBV27 to TRBJ1-2; TRBD1 matches at 8 bases. This CDR3 contains 14 residues. The germline V gene encodes CDR1 MNHEY and CDR2 SMNVEV (reference sequence). The junction had 4 bases not matched to a gene; V was cut back by 5 bases and J by 2 bases. The CDR3 spells CASSPRTGNYGYTF. The CDR3 DNA reads TGTGCCAGCAGTCCCAGGACAGGGAACTATGGCTACACCTTC.

The CDR3 nucleotides are TGCAGTGCTATAGGACAGGGACATGAAGCTTTCTTT. It codes for CSAIGQGHEAFF. The V call is TRBV20-1, the J call TRBJ1-1; 8 bases are shared with TRBD1. V gave up 4 bases and J gave up 7 bases; unmatched junction bases: 5. The CDR3 is 12 residues long. Germline values: CDR1 DFQATT, CDR2 SNEGSKA (reference sequence).

This clonotype showed up many times. The rearrangement uses TRBV5-1 and TRBJ1-2, with D possibly being TRBD1 (6 bases). The CDR3 runs 14 residues. Germline V gives CDR1 SGHRS, CDR2 YFSETQ. V dropped 3 bases and J dropped 8 bases, with 17 bases sitting between them. The CDR3: CASSSRGELFGYTF. In nucleotides, the CDR3 is TGCGCCAGCAGCTCCAGGGGTGAACTGTTCGGCTACACCTTC.

For this clonotype: The junction differs from germline at one of its ends, possibly a read error. The rearrangement links TRBV5-1 to TRBJ2-5; 8 bases fit TRBD1. The CDR3 spans 13 residues. Germline loops: CDR1 SGHRS, CDR2 YFSETQ. CDR3 sequence: CASSLDRAETQYF. CDR3 in DNA: TGTGCCAGCAGCTTGGACAGGGCTGAGACCCAGTACTTC. Full variable domain (rest looked up from reference TRBV5-1 and TRBJ2-5): KAGVTQTPRYLIKTRGQQVTLSCSPISGHRSVSWYQQTPGQGLQFLFEYFSETQRNKGNFPGRFSGRQFSNSRSEMNVSTLELGDSALYLCASSLDRAETQYFGPGTRLLVL.

The rearrangement links TRBV20-1 to TRBJ1-2; 10 bases map to TRBD1. Germline CDR1 reads DFQATT; CDR2 reads SNEGSKA (reference sequence). V shed 5 bases, J shed 6 bases, and the junction held 15 bases outside the gene matches. The CDR3 length is 16 residues. The CDR3 loop reads CSAAPGQGLLGDGYTF. The CDR3 DNA reads TGCAGTGCTGCTCCGGGACAGGGGCTCCTAGGTGATGGCTACACCTTC.